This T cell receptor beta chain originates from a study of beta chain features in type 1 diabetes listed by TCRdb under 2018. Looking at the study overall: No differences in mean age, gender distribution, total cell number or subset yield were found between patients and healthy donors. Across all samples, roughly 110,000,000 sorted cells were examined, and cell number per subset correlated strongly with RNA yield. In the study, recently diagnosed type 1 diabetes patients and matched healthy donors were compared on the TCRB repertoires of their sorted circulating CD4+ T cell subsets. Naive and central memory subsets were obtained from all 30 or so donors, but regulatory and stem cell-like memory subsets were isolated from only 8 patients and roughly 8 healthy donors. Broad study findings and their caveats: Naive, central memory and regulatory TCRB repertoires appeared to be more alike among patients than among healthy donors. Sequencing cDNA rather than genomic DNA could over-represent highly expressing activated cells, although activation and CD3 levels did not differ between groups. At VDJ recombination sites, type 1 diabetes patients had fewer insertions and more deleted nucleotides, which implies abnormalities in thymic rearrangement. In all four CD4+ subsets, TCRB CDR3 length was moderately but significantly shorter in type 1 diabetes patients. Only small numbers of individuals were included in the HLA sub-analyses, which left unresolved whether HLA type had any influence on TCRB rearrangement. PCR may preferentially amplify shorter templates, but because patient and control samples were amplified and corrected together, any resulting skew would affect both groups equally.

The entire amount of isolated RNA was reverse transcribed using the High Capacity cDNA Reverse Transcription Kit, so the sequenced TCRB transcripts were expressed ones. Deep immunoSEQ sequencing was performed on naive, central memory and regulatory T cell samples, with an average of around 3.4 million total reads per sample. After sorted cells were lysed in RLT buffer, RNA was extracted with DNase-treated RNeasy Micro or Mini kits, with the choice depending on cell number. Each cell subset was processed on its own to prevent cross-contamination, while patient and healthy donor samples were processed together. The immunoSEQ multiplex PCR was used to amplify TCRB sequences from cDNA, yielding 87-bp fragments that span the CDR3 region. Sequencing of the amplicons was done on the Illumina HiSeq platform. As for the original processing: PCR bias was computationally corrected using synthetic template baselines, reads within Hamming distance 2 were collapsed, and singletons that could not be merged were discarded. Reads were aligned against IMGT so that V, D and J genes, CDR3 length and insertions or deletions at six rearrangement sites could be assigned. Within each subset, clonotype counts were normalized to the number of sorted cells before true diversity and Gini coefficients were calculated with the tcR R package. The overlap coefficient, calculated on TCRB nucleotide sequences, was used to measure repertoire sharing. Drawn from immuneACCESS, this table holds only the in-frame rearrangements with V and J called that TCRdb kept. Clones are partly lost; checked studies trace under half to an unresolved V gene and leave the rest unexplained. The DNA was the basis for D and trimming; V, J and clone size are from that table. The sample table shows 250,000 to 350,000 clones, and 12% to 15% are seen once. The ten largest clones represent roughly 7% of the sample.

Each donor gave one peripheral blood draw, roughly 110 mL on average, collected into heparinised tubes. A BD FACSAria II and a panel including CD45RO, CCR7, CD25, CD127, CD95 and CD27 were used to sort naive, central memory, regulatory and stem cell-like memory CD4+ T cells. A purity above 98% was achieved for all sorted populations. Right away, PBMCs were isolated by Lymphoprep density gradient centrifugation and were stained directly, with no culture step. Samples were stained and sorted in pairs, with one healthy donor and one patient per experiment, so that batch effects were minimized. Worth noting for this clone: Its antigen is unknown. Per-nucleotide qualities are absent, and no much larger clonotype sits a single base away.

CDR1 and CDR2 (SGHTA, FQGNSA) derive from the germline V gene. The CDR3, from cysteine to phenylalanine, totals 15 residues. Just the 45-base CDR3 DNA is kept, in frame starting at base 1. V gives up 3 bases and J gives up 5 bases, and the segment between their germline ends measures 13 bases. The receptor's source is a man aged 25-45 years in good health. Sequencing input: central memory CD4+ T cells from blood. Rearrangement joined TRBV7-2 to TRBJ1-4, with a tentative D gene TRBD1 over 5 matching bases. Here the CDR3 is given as CASSLGGAGNEKLFF. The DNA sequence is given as TGTGCCAGCAGCTTGGGAGGGGCTGGAAATGAAAAACTGTTTTTT.